What follows describes a single T cell receptor (beta chain). The target of this receptor is not known. No clone much larger than this one lies a single base away; base qualities are absent. These data originate in a study of CD8 T cells in Susac syndrome (dated by TCRdb to the late 2010s). Regarding the study in general: Repertoire sequencing was used to test whether CD8+ T cell activation and differentiation in Susac syndrome was antigen driven.

Trimming removed 5 bases from V and 3 bases from J, leaving 17 bases between the germline ends. Reading from cysteine to phenylalanine, the CDR3 counts 15 amino acids. The retained sequence is limited to the CDR3, 45 bases, with the frame set at the first base. The CDR1 and CDR2 encoded by the germline V gene are KGHSH and LQKENI. High-throughput TCR beta sequencing profiled peripheral blood CD8+ and CD4+ T cells from healthy donors, Susac syndrome patients and multiple sclerosis patients. Treatment-naive patients with stable or active relapsing-remitting disease fulfilling revised McDonald criteria were used as multiple sclerosis controls. CD8+ TEMRA cells were enriched by FACS, while bulk CD8+ and CD4+ T cells were purified by magnetic negative isolation. Blood was collected in EDTA tubes and processed within 24 hours, with PBMCs isolated through density gradient centrifugation. PBMCs intended for TCR sequencing were cryopreserved in liquid nitrogen and thawed later in a water bath at 37 degrees C. The sorted or isolated CD4+, CD8+ and CD8+ TEMRA cells had a purity of 90% or higher.

RNA was extracted with the RNeasy kit and roughly 0.45 to 1 ug was reverse transcribed using random hexamers. The immunoSEQ multiplex PCR assay, covering 54 Vbeta and 13 Jbeta segments, was used to amplify TCR beta CDR3 regions. PCR amplification bias was corrected by using a synthetic template baseline for primer optimization and computational correction. Regarding the original processing steps: Only productive sequences were kept, with reads annotated to V, D and J genes according to IMGT and analyzed in immunoSEQ Analyzer. Clonality was computed as one minus Shannon entropy normalized by log2 of the number of productive unique sequences. For each patient and control, public and private clones were evaluated among the 100 most prevalent clones. Clones were defined as Susac-specific if absent from the healthy and MS cohorts, from 900 to 1,300 published viral clones and from other ImmuneACCESS disease sequences. TCRdb itself trimmed the public reads at Q25 with fastp, ran MiXCR and retained productive beta chains. Rows are combined by CDR3 protein, so each entry shows the most common genes and DNA. TCRdb, rather than the study authors, made the V and J calls. The sample table contains over 150,000 distinct CDR3 sequences; only one count was recorded for approximately 93% of them. Around 0.097% of the sample comes from the top ten.

The paper's findings and limits, for the study overall: The study acknowledged that relatively few individuals were included in the TCR sequencing and HLA analysis.

This sequence uses TRBV18 and TRBJ2-7, and perhaps TRBD1 as D gene, on 6 matching bases. The sample comprised CD4+ T cells from PBMCs. The TCR was taken from a human donor with multiple sclerosis. The CDR3 in this case is CASSNTGTRSYEQYF. At the DNA level, the sequence is TGTGCCAGCTCAAATACCGGGACAAGGAGCTACGAGCAGTACTTC.